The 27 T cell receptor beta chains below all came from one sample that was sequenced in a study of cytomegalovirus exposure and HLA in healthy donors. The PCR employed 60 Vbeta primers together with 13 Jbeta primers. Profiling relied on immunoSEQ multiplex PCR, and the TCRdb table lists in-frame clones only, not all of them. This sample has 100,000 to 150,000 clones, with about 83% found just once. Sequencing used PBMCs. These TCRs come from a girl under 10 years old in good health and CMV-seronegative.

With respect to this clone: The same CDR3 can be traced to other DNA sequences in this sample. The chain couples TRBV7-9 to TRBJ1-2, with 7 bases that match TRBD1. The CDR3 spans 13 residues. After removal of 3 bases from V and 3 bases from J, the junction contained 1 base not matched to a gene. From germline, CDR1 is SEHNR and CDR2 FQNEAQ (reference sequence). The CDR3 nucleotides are TGTGCCAGCAGCTTGGGGACAGACTATGGCTACACCTTC. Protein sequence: CASSLGTDYGYTF.

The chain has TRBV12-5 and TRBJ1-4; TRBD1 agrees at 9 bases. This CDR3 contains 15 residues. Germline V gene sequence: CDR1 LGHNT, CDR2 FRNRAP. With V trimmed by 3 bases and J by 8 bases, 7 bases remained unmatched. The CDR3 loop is CASGLGDRVQEKLFF. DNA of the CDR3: TGTGCTAGTGGTTTAGGGGACAGGGTACAAGAAAAACTGTTTTTT.

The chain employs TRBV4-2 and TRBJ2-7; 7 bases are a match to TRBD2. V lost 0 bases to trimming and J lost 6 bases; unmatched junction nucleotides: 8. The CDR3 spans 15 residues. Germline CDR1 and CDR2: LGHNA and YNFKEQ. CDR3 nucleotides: TGTGCCAGCAGCCAAGAGTCGAGCGGGGTGGGCGAGCAGTACTTC. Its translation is CASSQESSGVGEQYF.

The CDR3 here is CASSQDGLSTDTQYF. The CDR3 region has the DNA TGCGCCAGCAGCCAAGATGGACTAAGCACAGATACGCAGTATTTT. The chain combines TRBV4-1 with TRBJ2-3; D perhaps matches TRBD2 (6 bases). Trimming removed 0 bases at V and 0 bases at J, with 7 bases between. Germline-derived CDR1 and CDR2 are MGHRA and YSYEKL. The length of the CDR3 is 15 residues.

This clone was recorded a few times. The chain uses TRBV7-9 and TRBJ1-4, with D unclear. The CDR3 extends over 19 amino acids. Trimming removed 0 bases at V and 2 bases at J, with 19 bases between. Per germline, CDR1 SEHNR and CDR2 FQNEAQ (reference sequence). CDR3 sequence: CASSLAHSKTRGTNEKLFF. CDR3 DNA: TGTGCCAGCAGCTTAGCGCATTCGAAGACCAGAGGGACTAATGAAAAACTGTTTTTT.

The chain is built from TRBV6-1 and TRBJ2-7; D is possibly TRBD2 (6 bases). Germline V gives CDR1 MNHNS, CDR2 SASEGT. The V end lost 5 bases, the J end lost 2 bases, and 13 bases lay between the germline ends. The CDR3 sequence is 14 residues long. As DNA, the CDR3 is TGTGCCAGCAGTCCCGGGACTCTCCCCTACGAGCAGTACTTC. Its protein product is CASSPGTLPYEQYF.

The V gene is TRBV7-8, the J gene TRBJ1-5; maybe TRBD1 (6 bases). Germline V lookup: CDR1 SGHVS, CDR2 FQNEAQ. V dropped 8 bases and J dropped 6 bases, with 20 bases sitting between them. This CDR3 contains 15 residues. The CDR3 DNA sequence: TGTGCCAGCGGGGAGGGGGGGACAATTAGTCAGCCCCAGCATTTT. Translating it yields CASGEGGTISQPQHF. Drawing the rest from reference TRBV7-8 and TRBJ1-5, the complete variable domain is GAGVSQSPRYKVAKRGQDVALRCDPISGHVSLFWYQQALGQGPEFLTYFQNEAQLDKSGLPSDRFFAERPEGSVSTLKIQRTQQEDSAVYLCASGEGGTISQPQHFGDGTRLSIL.

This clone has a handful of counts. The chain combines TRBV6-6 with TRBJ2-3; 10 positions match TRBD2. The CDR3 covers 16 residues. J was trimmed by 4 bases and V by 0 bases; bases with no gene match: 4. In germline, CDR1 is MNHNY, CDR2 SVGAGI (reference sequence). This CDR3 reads CASSYSEAGGPDTQYF. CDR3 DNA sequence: TGTGCCAGCAGTTACTCGGAAGCGGGGGGGCCAGATACGCAGTATTTT.

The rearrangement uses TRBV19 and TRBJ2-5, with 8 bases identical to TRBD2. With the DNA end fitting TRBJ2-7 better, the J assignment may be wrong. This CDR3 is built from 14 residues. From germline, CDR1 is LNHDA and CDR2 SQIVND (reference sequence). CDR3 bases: TGTGCCAGTAGTATTGGCGGGGGGCCTTACGAGCAGTACTTC. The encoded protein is CASSIGGGPYEQYF.

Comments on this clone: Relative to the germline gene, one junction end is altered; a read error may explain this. CDR3 DNA sequence: TGTGCTAGCAGCTCAGCGGGAGACACTGAAGCTTTCTTT. It translates to CASSSAGDTEAFF. The chain carries TRBV7-7 and TRBJ1-1; unclear D gene. The germline V gene has CDR1 SSHAT and CDR2 FNYEAQ (reference sequence). The CDR3 spans 13 residues.

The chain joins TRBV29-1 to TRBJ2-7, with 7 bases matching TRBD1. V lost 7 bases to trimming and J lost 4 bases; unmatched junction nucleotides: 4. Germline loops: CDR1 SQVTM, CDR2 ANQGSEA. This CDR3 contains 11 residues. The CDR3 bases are TGCAGCGCTGGACAGGAATACGAGCAGTACTTC. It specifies CSAGQEYEQYF.

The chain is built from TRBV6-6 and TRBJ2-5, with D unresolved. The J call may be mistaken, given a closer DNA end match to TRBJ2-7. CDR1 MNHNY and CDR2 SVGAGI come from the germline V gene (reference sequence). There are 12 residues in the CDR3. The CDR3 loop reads CASSYAHYEQYF. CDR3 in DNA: TGTGCCAGCAGTTACGCCCACTACGAGCAGTACTTC.

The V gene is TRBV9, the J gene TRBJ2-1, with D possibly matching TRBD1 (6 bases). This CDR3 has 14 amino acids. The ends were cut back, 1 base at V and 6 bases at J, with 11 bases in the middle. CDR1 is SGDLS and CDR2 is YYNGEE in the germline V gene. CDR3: CASSVRDIFNEQFF. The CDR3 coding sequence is TGTGCCAGCAGCGTACGGGACATATTCAATGAGCAGTTCTTC. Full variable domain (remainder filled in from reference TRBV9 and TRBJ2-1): DSGVTQTPKHLITATGQRVTLRCSPRSGDLSVYWYQQSLDQGLQFLIQYYNGEERAKGNILERFSAQQFPDLHSELNLSSLELGDSALYFCASSVRDIFNEQFFGPGTRLTVL.

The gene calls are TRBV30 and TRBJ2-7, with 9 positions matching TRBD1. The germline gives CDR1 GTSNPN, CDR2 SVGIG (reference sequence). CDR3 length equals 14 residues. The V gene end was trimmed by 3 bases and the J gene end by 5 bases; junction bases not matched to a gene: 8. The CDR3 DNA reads TGTGCCTGGAGCGAGGACAGGGGAAGGCACGAGCAGTACTTC. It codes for CAWSEDRGRHEQYF. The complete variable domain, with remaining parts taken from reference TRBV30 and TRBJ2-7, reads SQTIHQWPATLVQPVGSPLSLECTVEGTSNPNLYWYRQAAGRGLQLLFYSVGIGQISSEVPQNLSASRPQDRQFILSSKKLLLSDSGFYLCAWSEDRGRHEQYFGPGTRLTVT.

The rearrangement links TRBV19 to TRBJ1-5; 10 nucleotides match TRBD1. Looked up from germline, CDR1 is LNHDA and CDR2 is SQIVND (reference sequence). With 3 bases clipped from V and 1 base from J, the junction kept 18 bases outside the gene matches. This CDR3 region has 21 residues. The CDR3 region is CASSIAPGTGVVSRSNQPQHF. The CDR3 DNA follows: TGTGCCAGTAGTATCGCCCCGGGGACAGGGGTAGTTTCTAGGAGCAATCAGCCCCAGCATTTT.

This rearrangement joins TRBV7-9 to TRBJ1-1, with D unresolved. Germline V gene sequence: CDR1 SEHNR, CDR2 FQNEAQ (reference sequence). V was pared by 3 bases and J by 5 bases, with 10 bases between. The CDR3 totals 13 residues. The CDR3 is CASSFPGRTEAFF. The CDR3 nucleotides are TGTGCCAGCAGCTTTCCGGGGAGAACTGAAGCTTTCTTT.

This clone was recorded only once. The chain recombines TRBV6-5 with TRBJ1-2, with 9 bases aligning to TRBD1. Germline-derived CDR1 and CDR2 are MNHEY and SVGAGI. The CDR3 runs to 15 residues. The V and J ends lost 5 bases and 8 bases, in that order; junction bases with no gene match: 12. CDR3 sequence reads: CASSPRWDREGGYTF. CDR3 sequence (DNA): TGTGCCAGCAGTCCCCGGTGGGACAGGGAGGGAGGCTACACCTTC.

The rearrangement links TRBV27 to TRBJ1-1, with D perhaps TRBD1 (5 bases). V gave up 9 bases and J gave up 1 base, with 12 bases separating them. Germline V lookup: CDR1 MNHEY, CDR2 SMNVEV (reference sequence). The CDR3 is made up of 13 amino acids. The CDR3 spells CASGGGSNTEAFF. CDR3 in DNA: TGTGCCAGTGGGGGGGGGTCGAACACTGAAGCTTTCTTT.

The chain's CDR3 is CASSQEEGAGANVLTF. CDR3 in DNA: TGCGCCAGCAGCCAAGAAGAAGGGGCTGGGGCCAACGTCCTGACTTTC. V usage is TRBV4-3 and J usage is TRBJ2-6; D perhaps matches TRBD1 (5 bases). The CDR3 sequence is 16 residues long. CDR1 is LGHNA and CDR2 is YSLEER in the germline V gene. V dropped 0 bases and J dropped 2 bases, with 8 bases sitting between them.

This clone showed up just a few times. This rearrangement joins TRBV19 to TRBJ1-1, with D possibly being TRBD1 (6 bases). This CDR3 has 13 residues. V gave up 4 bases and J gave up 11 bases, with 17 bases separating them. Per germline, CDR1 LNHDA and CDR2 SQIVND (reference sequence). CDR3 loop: CASSKDSSGEAFF. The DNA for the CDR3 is TGTGCCAGTAGTAAGGACAGCTCCGGGGAGGCTTTCTTT.

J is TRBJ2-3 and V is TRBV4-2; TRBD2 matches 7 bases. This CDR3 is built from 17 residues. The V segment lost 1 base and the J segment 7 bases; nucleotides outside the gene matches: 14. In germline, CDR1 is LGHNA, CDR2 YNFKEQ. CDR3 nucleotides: TGTGCCAGCAGCCAAGTAACGGGGGGATCTTATTCTAATACGCAGTATTTT. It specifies CASSQVTGGSYSNTQYF.

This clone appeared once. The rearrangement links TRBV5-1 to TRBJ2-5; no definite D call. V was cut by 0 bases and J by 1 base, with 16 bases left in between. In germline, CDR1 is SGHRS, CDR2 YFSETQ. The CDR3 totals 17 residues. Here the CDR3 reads CASSLGEILYFQETQYF. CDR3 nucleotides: TGCGCCAGCAGCTTGGGAGAGATACTATACTTCCAAGAGACCCAGTACTTC.

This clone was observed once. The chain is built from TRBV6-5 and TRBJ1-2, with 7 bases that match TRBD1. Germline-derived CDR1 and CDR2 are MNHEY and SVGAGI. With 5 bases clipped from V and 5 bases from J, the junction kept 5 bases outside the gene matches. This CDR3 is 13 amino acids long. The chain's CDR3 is CASSRTGRYGYTF. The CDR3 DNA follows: TGTGCCAGCAGTCGGACAGGTCGTTATGGCTACACCTTC.

The CDR3 nucleotides read TGTGCCAGCAGCGCCAGGGGGGGCAATCAGCCCCAGCATTTT. Protein: CASSARGGNQPQHF. The V gene is TRBV9, the J gene TRBJ1-5; TRBD1 matches at 7 bases. CDR3 length: 14 residues. The junction had 2 bases not matched to a gene; V was cut back by 3 bases and J by 2 bases. Germline CDR1 and CDR2: SGDLS and YYNGEE.

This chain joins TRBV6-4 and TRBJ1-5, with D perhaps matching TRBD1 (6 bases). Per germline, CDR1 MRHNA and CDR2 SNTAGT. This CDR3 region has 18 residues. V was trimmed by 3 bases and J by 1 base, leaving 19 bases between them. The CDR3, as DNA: TGTGCCAGCAGTGATTCGGGGGGCAGGGGTCCAAGCAATCAGCCCCAGCATTTT. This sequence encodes CASSDSGGRGPSNQPQHF.

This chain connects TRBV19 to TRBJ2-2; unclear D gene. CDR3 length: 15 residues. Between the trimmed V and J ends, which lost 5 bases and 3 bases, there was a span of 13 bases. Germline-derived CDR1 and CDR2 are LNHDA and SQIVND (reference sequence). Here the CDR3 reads CASSPRQAHTGELFF. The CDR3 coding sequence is TGTGCCAGTAGTCCTCGTCAGGCGCACACCGGGGAGCTGTTTTTT.

CDR3 bases: TGTGCTAGTGGTTTGAACGCCTACGGGATTGTTGGCGAGCAGTACTTC. Translating it yields CASGLNAYGIVGEQYF. This chain uses TRBV12-5 with TRBJ2-7; possibly TRBD2 for D (5 bases). Trimming removed 2 bases at V and 6 bases at J, with 20 bases between. The CDR3 is 16 amino acids. Germline CDR1 is LGHNT and CDR2 is FRNRAP.